Listed below are T cell receptor beta chains from one sample, sequenced in a study of a mutant IDH1 vaccine in newly diagnosed glioma. Assay used: immunoSEQ multiplex PCR; TCRdb lists only in-frame clones, some missing. This table has about 56,000 clones, 87% appearing once. No cognate antigen is known for these TCRs. The sample here was PBMCs, taken from a glioma patient whose treatment included an IDH1 peptide vaccine. These receptors were obtained from a man aged 40-49 years with glioma. Both conserved end residues are part of each CDR3. A D gene is named only where the DNA matches it firmly. Clone size appears in some rows only: once, few, many, or a class for an expanded clone.

clone_size: .
v_call: TRBV19
d_call: .
j_call: TRBJ1-2
cdr3_nt: TGTGCCAGTAAGGCTTACCCTACGGGAAACTATGGCTACACCTTC
cdr3_aa: CASKAYPTGNYGYTF

clone_size: .
v_call: TRBV7-2
d_call: TRBD1
j_call: TRBJ1-2
cdr3_nt: TGTGCCAGCAGCTCCGGGACAGGGGGCAACTATGGCTACACCTTC
cdr3_aa: CASSSGTGGNYGYTF

clone_size: .
v_call: TRBV7-9
d_call: .
j_call: TRBJ2-3
cdr3_nt: TGTGCCAGCAGCTTTTCAGGCCTCAAAAGCACAGATACGCAGTATTTT
cdr3_aa: CASSFSGLKSTDTQYF

clone_size: .
v_call: TRBV6-1
d_call: .
j_call: TRBJ2-7
cdr3_nt: TGTGCCAGCCACAAGAGGGCAGGGGCTTCCTACGAGCAGTACTTC
cdr3_aa: CASHKRAGASYEQYF

clone_size: .
v_call: TRBV5-6
d_call: .
j_call: TRBJ1-2
cdr3_nt: TGTGCCAGCAGCGCGGTTGGGACGGATTATGGCTACACCTTC
cdr3_aa: CASSAVGTDYGYTF

clone_size: .
v_call: TRBV7-9
d_call: .
j_call: TRBJ2-5
cdr3_nt: TGTGCCAGCAGCCACACACGCGGAGTATACCAAGAGACCCAGTACTTC
cdr3_aa: CASSHTRGVYQETQYF

clone_size: .
v_call: TRBV19
d_call: .
j_call: TRBJ2-7
cdr3_nt: TGTGCCAGTAGTATACTGGGTGGTAGCGCCTACGAGCAGTACTTC
cdr3_aa: CASSILGGSAYEQYF

clone_size: .
v_call: TRBV7-9
d_call: .
j_call: TRBJ1-2
cdr3_nt: TGTGCCAGCAGCTTTGAGTCAGGGAATGGCTACACCTTC
cdr3_aa: CASSFESGNGYTF

clone_size: .
v_call: TRBV5-1
d_call: TRBD1
j_call: TRBJ1-2
cdr3_nt: TGCGCCAGTTACAGGGGGGATATCGCGGACTATGGCTACACCTTC
cdr3_aa: CASYRGDIADYGYTF

clone_size: once
v_call: TRBV20-1
d_call: .
j_call: TRBJ1-4
cdr3_nt: TGCAGTGCTCCTGTTGGTGAAAAACTGTTTTTT
cdr3_aa: CSAPVGEKLFF

clone_size: .
v_call: TRBV5-6
d_call: TRBD2
j_call: TRBJ2-7
cdr3_nt: TGTGCCAGCAGCTTTTATGGTCTAGCGGGAGGCGAGCAGTACTTC
cdr3_aa: CASSFYGLAGGEQYF

clone_size: .
v_call: TRBV7-9
d_call: TRBD1
j_call: TRBJ2-1
cdr3_nt: TGTGCCAGCAGCTTAACGACAGGGGGTCAGGCCCCGTTCTTC
cdr3_aa: CASSLTTGGQAPFF